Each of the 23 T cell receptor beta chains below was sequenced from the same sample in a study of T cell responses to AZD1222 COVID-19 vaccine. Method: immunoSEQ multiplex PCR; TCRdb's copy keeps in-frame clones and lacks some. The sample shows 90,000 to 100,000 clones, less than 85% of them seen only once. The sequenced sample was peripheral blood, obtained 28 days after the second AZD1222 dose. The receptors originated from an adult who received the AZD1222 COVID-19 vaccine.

In DNA form, the CDR3 reads TGTGCCAGCAGTTTAAGGTGGGAGAACCAGCACGAGCAGTACTTC. Its translation: CASSLRWENQHEQYF. The V call is TRBV27, the J call TRBJ2-7, with D possibly matching TRBD2 (5 bases). Trimming took 2 bases from V and 5 from J, leaving 16 bases between them. Looked up from germline, CDR1 is MNHEY and CDR2 is SMNVEV (reference sequence). This CDR3 is 15 amino acids long.

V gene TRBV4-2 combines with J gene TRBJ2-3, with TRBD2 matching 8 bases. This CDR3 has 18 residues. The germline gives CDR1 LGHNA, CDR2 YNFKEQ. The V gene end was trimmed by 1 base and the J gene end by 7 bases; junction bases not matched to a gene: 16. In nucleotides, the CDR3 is TGTGCCAGCAGCCAAGGACCGGGAGGGCCGACTTCGGTGTATACGCAGTATTTT. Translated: CASSQGPGGPTSVYTQYF.

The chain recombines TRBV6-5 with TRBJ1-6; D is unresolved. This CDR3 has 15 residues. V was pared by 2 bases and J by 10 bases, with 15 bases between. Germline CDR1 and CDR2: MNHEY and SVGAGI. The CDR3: CASSYTRDAGSPLHF. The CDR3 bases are TGTGCCAGCAGTTACACCCGGGATGCGGGGTCACCCCTCCACTTT.

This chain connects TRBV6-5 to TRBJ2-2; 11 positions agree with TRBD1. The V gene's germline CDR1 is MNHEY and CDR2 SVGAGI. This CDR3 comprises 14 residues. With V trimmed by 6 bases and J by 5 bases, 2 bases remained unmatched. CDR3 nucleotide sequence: TGTGCCAGCAGCGGGACAGGGGGAACCGGGGAGCTGTTTTTT. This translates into CASSGTGGTGELFF.

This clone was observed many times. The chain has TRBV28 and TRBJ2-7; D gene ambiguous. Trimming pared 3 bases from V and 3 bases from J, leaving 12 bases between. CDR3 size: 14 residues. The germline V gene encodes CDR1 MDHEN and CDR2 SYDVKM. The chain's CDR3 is CASSFPLGSYEQYF. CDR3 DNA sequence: TGTGCCAGCAGTTTCCCCCTCGGCAGCTACGAGCAGTACTTC.

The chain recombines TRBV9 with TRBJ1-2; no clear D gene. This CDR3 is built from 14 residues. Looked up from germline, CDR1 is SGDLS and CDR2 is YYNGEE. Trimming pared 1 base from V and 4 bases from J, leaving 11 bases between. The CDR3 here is CASSVTTRSYGYTF. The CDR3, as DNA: TGTGCCAGCAGCGTAACGACGAGATCCTATGGCTACACCTTC.

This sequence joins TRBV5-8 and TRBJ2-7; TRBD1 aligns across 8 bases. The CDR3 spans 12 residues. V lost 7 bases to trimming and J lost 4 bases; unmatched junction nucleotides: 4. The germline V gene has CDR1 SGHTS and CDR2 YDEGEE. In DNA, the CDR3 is TGTGCCAGCCGACAGGGGATATACGAGCAGTACTTC. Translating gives CASRQGIYEQYF. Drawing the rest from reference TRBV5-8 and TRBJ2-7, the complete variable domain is EAGVTQSPTHLIKTRGQQATLRCSPISGHTSVYWYQQALGLGLQFLLWYDEGEERNRGNFPPRFSGRQFPNYSSELNVNALELEDSALYLCASRQGIYEQYFGPGTRLTVT.

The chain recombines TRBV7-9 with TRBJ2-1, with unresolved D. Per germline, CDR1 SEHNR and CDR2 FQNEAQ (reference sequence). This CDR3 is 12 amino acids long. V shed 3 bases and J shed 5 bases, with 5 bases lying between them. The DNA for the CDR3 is TGTGCCAGCAGCTTCACGGACAATGAGCAGTTCTTC. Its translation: CASSFTDNEQFF.

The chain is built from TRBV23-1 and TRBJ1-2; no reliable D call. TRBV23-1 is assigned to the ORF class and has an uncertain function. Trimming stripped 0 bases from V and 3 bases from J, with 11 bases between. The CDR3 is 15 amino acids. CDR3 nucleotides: TGCGCCAGCAGTCAATCGTGTCAGTCCGACTATGGCTACACCTTC. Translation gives CASSQSCQSDYGYTF.

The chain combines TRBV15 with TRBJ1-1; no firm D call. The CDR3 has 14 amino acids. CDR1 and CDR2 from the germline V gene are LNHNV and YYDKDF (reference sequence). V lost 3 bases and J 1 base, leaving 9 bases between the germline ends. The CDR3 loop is CATSRGTWNTEAFF. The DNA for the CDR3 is TGTGCCACCAGCAGGGGAACATGGAACACTGAAGCTTTCTTT.

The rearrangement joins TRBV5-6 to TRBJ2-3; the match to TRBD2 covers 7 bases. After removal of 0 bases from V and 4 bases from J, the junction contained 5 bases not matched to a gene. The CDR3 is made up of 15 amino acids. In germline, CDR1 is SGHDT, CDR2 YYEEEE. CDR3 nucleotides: TGTGCCAGCAGCTTGGGGCAGGGAGGGTCAGATACGCAGTATTTT. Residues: CASSLGQGGSDTQYF. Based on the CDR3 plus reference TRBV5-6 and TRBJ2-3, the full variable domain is DAGVTQSPTHLIKTRGQQVTLRCSPKSGHDTVSWYQQALGQGPQFIFQYYEEEERQRGNFPDRFSGHQFPNYSSELNVNALLLGDSALYLCASSLGQGGSDTQYFGPGTRLTVL.

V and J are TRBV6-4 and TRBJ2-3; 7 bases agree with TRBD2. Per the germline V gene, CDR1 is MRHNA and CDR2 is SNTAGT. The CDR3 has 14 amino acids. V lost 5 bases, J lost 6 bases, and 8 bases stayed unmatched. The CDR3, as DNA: TGTGCCAGCAGTTGGGCTAGCGGTGGGGATACGCAGTATTTT. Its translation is CASSWASGGDTQYF.

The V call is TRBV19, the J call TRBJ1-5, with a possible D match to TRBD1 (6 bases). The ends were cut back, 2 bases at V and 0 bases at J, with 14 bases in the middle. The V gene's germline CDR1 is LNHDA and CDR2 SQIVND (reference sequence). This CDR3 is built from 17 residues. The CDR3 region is CASSIPSGQYSNQPQHF. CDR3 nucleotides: TGTGCCAGTAGTATACCTTCCGGACAGTATAGCAATCAGCCCCAGCATTTT.

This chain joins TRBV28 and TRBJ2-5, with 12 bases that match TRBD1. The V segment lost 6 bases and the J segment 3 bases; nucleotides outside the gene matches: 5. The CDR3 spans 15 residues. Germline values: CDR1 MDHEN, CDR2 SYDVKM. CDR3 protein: CASSSGQGAKETQYF. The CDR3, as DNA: TGTGCCAGCAGCTCGGGACAGGGGGCGAAAGAGACCCAGTACTTC. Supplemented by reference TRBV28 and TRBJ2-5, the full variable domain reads DVKVTQSSRYLVKRTGEKVFLECVQDMDHENMFWYRQDPGLGLRLIYFSYDVKMKEKGDIPEGYSVSREKKERFSLILESASTNQTSMYLCASSSGQGAKETQYFGPGTRLLVL.

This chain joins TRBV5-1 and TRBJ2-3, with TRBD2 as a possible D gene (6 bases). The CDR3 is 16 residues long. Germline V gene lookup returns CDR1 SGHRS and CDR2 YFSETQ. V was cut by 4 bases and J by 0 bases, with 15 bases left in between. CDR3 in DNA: TGCGCCAGCAGCGAAGGACCCCTAGCGAGCACAGATACGCAGTATTTT. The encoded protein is CASSEGPLASTDTQYF.

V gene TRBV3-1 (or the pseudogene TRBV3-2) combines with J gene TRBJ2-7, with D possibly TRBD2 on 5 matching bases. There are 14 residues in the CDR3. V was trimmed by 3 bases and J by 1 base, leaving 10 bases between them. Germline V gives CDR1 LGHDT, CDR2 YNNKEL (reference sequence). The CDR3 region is CASSQAGFSYEQYF. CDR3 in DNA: TGTGCCAGCAGCCAGGCGGGTTTTTCCTACGAGCAGTACTTC.

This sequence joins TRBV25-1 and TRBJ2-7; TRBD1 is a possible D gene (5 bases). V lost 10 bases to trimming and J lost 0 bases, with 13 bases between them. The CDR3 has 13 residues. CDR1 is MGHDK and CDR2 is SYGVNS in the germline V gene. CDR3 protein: CATAKQVSYEQYF. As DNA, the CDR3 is TGTGCCACCGCTAAACAGGTCTCCTACGAGCAGTACTTC.

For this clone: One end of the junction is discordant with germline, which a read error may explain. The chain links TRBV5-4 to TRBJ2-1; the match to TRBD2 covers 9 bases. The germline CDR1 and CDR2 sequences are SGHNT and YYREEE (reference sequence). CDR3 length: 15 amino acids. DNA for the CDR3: TGTGCCAGCAACTTGCTAGCGGGATCCTACAATGAGCAGTTCTTC. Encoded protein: CASNLLAGSYNEQFF.

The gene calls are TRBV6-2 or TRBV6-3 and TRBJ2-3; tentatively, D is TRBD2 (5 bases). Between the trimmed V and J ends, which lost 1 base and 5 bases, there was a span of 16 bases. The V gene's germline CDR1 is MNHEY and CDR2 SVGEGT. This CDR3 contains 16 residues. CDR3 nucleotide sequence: TGTGCCAGCAGTTACTGGGGAGTGGGATTGGGAGATACGCAGTATTTT. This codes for CASSYWGVGLGDTQYF.

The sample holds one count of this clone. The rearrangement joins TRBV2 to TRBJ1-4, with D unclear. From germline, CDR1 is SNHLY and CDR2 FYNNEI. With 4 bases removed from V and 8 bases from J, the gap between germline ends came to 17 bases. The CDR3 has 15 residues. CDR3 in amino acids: CASSVPGSATEKLFF. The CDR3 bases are TGTGCCAGCAGTGTCCCCGGGAGCGCAACGGAAAAACTGTTTTTT.

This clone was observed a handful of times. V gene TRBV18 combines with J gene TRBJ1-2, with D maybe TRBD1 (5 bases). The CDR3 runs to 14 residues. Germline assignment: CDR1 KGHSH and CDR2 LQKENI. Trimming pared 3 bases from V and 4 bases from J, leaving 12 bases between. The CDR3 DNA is TGTGCCAGCTCACCTGGAGGACAAGCCTATGGCTACACCTTC. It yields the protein CASSPGGQAYGYTF.

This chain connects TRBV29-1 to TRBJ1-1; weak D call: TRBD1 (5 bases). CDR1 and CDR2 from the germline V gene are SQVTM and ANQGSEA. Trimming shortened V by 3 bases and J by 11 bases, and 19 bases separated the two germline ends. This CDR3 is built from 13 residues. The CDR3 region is CSVDPRTNGDAFF. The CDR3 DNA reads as TGCAGCGTTGACCCTCGGACAAACGGAGACGCTTTCTTT.

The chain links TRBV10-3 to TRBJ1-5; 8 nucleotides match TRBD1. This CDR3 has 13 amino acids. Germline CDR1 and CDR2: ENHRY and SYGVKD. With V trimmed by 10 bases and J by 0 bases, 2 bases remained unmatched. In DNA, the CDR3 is TGTGCCACGACAGGGGTTAGCAATCAGCCCCAGCATTTT. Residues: CATTGVSNQPQHF.